This T cell receptor (beta chain) appears in the sequencing data of a study of beta chain features in type 1 diabetes. Investigators reverse transcribed all isolated RNA, so they sequenced expressed TCRB transcripts. Sequencing was performed with immunoSEQ multiplex PCR; in TCRdb, only in-frame clones are kept and a portion is missing. The sample includes 200,000 to 300,000 clones, over 20% of them seen just once. Concerning this clone: What it binds is unknown.

General observations from the study: Patients' naive, central memory and Treg TCRB repertoires seemed closer to one another than those of healthy donors. There was a moderate but significant shortening of TCRB CDR3s in all four CD4+ subsets of Type 1 diabetes patients.

CDR3 length equals 14 residues. Trimming cost V 6 bases and J 5 bases; bases outside gene matches: 8. The V gene's germline CDR1 is ENHRY and CDR2 SYGVKD. The sample consisted of naive CD4+ T cells from blood. The chain recombines TRBV10-3 with TRBJ2-5; 8 nucleotides match TRBD1. This TCR was sampled from a middle-aged woman with type 1 diabetes. The DNA for the CDR3 is TGTGCCATCAGAGATACAGGGGGAGTTGAGACCCAGTACTTC. Its translation: CAIRDTGGVETQYF.